This record concerns one T cell receptor beta chain sequence. Enrollees, roughly 18 to 95 years old, lived in some 24 US areas. In the original workflow: Researchers report that nucleated cell counts were estimated from reference gene primer amplification. The assay was immunoSEQ multiplex PCR, and TCRdb's table has in-frame clones only and misses some. V, J and clone size are those of that table, while D and trimming were read from the DNA. The sample holds a few hundred thousand clones, more than 75% seen once. The data belong to a study of blood T cell repertoires in COVID-19. At the level of the study: Two negative PCRs, clearance, or symptom resolution were required of recovered Cohort 3 donors.

V was clipped by 4 bases and J by 4 bases; unmatched bases: 5. Germline assignment: CDR1 LGHDT and CDR2 YNNKEL (reference sequence). The CDR3 is made up of 15 amino acids. The genes are TRBV3-1 (or the pseudogene TRBV3-2) and TRBJ2-7, with 12 bases aligning to TRBD2. The sequenced sample consisted of PBMCs or T cells enriched from blood (not recorded which). This sequence was found in a man aged 40-50 years in a cohort exposed to, infected with or recovered from COVID-19 (not recorded which). The CDR3 spells CASSPRLAGEYEQYF. CDR3 nucleotide sequence: TGTGCCAGCAGCCCCCGACTAGCGGGGGAATACGAGCAGTACTTC.